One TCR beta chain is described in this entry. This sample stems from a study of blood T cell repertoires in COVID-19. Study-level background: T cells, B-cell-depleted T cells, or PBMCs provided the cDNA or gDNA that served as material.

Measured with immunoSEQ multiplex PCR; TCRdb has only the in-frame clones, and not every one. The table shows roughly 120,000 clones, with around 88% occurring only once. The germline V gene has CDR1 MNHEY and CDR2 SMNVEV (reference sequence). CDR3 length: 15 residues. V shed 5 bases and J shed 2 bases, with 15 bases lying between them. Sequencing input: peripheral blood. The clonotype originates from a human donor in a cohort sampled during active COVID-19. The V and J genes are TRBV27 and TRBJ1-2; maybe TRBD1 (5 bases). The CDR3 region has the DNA TGTGCCAGCAGTATCCAGGGCCGAAAAAACTATGGCTACACCTTC. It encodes CASSIQGRKNYGYTF.